This T cell receptor (beta chain) is from a study of blood T cell repertoires in COVID-19. TCRdb's copy holds only in-frame clones and misses some; the assay was immunoSEQ multiplex PCR. The table includes roughly 150,000 clones, roughly 84% detected once. The germline V gene encodes CDR1 LGHNA and CDR2 YSLEER. The CDR3 is 16 amino acids. The V and J ends lost 1 base and 8 bases respectively, with 17 bases between them. The receptor's source is a woman aged 45 to 65 with COVID-19, enrolled during active disease. The rearrangement joins TRBV4-3 to TRBJ1-4; D is possibly TRBD1 (6 bases). The sequencing input was peripheral blood. The DNA of the CDR3 is TGCGCCAGCAGCCAAGGCGGAGGCAGGGGATGGGAAAAACTGTTTTTT. This gives the protein CASSQGGGRGWEKLFF.